Listed below are T cell receptor beta chains from one sample, sequenced in a study of blood T cell repertoires in COVID-19. This table comes from immunoSEQ multiplex PCR, and its TCRdb copy is limited to in-frame clones, with some not included. The table records 140,000 or so clones, around 84% of them present only once. Material: peripheral blood. These receptors were collected from a woman aged 50 to 60 with acute or convalescent COVID-19. Both conserved end residues are part of each CDR3. D genes are given only for firm matches. A row's size may be missing; if present it is once, few, many or a size class.

J | V | size | D | CDR3 | DNA
TRBJ2-5 | TRBV2 | - | TRBD2 | CASSVGRAGGEETQYF | TGTGCCAGCAGTGTGGGTCGAGCGGGGGGGGAGGAGACCCAGTACTTC
TRBJ1-2 | TRBV30 | - | TRBD1 | CAWSARDRGIYGYTF | TGTGCCTGGAGTGCCAGGGACAGGGGAATCTATGGCTACACCTTC
TRBJ1-4 | TRBV9 | - | TRBD1 | CASSPRTGVEKLFF | TGTGCCAGCAGCCCGCGGACAGGGGTTGAAAAACTGTTTTTT
TRBJ1-2 | TRBV6-5 | - | TRBD1 | CASSNNRGRDYGYTF | TGTGCCAGCAGTAATAACAGGGGGCGGGACTATGGCTACACCTTC
TRBJ2-4 | TRBV5-6 | - | - | CASSLKTGVQYF | TGTGCCAGCAGCTTGAAAACGGGGGTTCAGTACTTC
TRBJ1-2 | TRBV18 | - | - | CASSPPPRAGGVHGYTF | TGTGCCAGCTCACCCCCCCCCAGGGCCGGGGGAGTACATGGCTACACCTTC
TRBJ1-1 | TRBV4-2 | - | TRBD1 | CASSQDPGGGTEAFF | TGTGCCAGCAGCCAAGACCCAGGGGGAGGCACTGAAGCTTTCTTT
TRBJ1-4 | TRBV25-1 | - | - | CASSDLVGGASNEKLFF | TGTGCCAGCAGTGATCTCGTTGGGGGGGCCTCTAATGAAAAACTGTTTTTT
TRBJ2-3 | TRBV11-3 | - | TRBD1 | CASSFTGGYTDTQYF | TGTGCCAGCAGCTTCACAGGGGGCTACACAGATACGCAGTATTTT
TRBJ2-2 | TRBV7-3 | - | - | CASSSPGGTGELFF | TGTGCCAGCAGCTCCCCTGGCGGGACCGGGGAGCTGTTTTTT
TRBJ2-7 | TRBV27 | few | TRBD1 | CASSTGDRTYYEQYF | TGTGCCAGCAGCACCGGGGACAGGACCTACTACGAGCAGTACTTC
TRBJ2-1 | TRBV2 | - | TRBD1 | CASIFKGTGGSEQFF | TGTGCCAGCATCTTCAAAGGGACAGGGGGGTCTGAGCAGTTCTTC
TRBJ2-3 | TRBV27 | - | TRBD2 | CASTSFTGLAGGVYF | TGTGCCAGCACGTCATTTACGGGACTAGCGGGGGGGGTGTATTTT
TRBJ1-1 | TRBV5-1 | - | TRBD1 | CASSFDRGADTEAFF | TGCGCCAGCAGTTTTGACAGGGGTGCTGACACTGAAGCTTTCTTT
TRBJ1-2 | TRBV6-5 | - | TRBD1 | CASRQPDRTPDGYTF | TGTGCCAGCAGGCAACCGGACAGGACGCCTGATGGCTACACCTTC
TRBJ2-1 | TRBV7-8 | once | TRBD2 | CASSHTLAGAYNEQFF | TGTGCCAGCAGCCATACGCTAGCGGGGGCCTACAATGAGCAGTTCTTC
TRBJ2-1 | TRBV5-4 | - | TRBD2 | CASSLGSGGLSYNEQFF | TGTGCCAGCAGCTTGGGTAGCGGGGGGCTATCCTACAATGAGCAGTTCTTC
TRBJ1-2 | TRBV13 | medium-sized | - | CASSLESAVYGYTF | TGTGCCAGCAGCTTAGAATCGGCGGTCTATGGCTACACCTTC
TRBJ2-2 | TRBV6-6 | - | TRBD2 | CASRSSGGAGGELFF | TGTGCCAGCAGATCTAGCGGGGGGGCGGGCGGGGAGCTGTTTTTT
TRBJ1-2 | TRBV19 | - | - | CASTGSGGYTF | TGTGCCAGTACGGGGTCCGGTGGCTACACCTTC
TRBJ2-7 | TRBV19 | - | TRBD1 | CASSPQGQGTGEQYF | TGTGCCAGTAGTCCCCAGGGACAGGGAACTGGGGAGCAGTACTTC
TRBJ2-7 | TRBV9 | - | TRBD1 | CASSVTGGYSYEQYF | TGTGCCAGCAGTGTAACAGGGGGCTACTCCTACGAGCAGTACTTC
TRBJ2-7 | TRBV2 | - | - | CASTDRQITYEQYF | TGTGCCAGCACTGATCGACAGATTACCTACGAGCAGTACTTC
TRBJ1-2 | TRBV11-1 | - | TRBD1 | CASSPTGTVPGGYTF | TGTGCCAGCAGTCCAACCGGGACAGTCCCCGGTGGCTACACCTTC
TRBJ2-1 | TRBV7-6 | - | TRBD2 | CASSRRLAGEVLNEQFF | TGTGCCAGCAGCAGAAGACTAGCGGGGGAAGTTCTAAATGAGCAGTTCTTC
TRBJ1-2 | TRBV24-1 | - | - | CATSDLNGNYGYTF | TGTGCCACCAGTGATTTGAACGGGAACTATGGCTACACCTTC
TRBJ2-7 | TRBV2 | - | TRBD1 | CASRGTGDGEQYF | TGTGCCAGCAGGGGGACAGGGGATGGCGAGCAGTACTTC
TRBJ2-7 | TRBV7-2 | - | - | CASSARVSYEQYF | TGTGCCAGCAGCGCGAGGGTAAGCTACGAGCAGTACTTC
TRBJ2-1 | TRBV18 | - | TRBD2 | CASSTTLASGGDSEQFF | TGTGCCAGCTCAACCACCCTGGCTAGCGGGGGTGACTCGGAGCAGTTCTTC
TRBJ2-7 | TRBV28 | - | TRBD1 | CASTLDRGLGLDEQYF | TGTGCCAGCACCTTAGACAGGGGGCTAGGGCTAGACGAGCAGTACTTC
TRBJ2-2 | TRBV5-1 | - | - | CASSFGTGELFF | TGCGCCAGCAGCTTCGGCACCGGGGAGCTGTTTTTT
TRBJ1-6 | TRBV11-2 | - | TRBD1 | CASSLAYRGQSPLHF | TGTGCCAGCAGCTTAGCTTACAGGGGCCAATCACCCCTCCACTTT
TRBJ1-1 | TRBV23-1 | - | - | CASSHQRDTEAFF | TGCGCCAGCAGTCACCAGCGAGACACTGAAGCTTTCTTT
TRBJ1-6 | TRBV7-3 | - | - | CASSLREAASPLHF | TGTGCCAGCAGCTTAAGGGAAGCGGCTTCACCCCTCCACTTT
TRBJ2-3 | TRBV3-1/TRBV3-2 | few | - | CASSQQGYSGTDTQYF | TGTGCCAGCAGCCAACAAGGTTATAGCGGCACAGATACGCAGTATTTT
TRBJ2-7 | TRBV9 | - | - | CASSGDSPGDEQYF | TGTGCCAGCAGCGGGGACAGCCCGGGGGACGAGCAGTACTTC
TRBJ1-1 | TRBV29-1 | - | - | CSVRETGNTEAFF | TGCAGCGTCCGCGAGACAGGGAACACTGAAGCTTTCTTT
TRBJ2-1 | TRBV19 | - | TRBD2 | CASSIALAGSYNEQFF | TGTGCCAGTAGTATTGCTCTAGCGGGGTCCTACAATGAGCAGTTCTTC
TRBJ1-2 | TRBV10-2 | - | - | CASSEPGLNYGYTF | TGCGCCAGCAGTGAGCCGGGACTAAACTATGGCTACACCTTC
TRBJ2-1 | TRBV4-3 | - | TRBD2 | CASSQELGRGGLDNEQFF | TGCGCCAGCAGCCAAGAACTCGGGCGGGGGGGCCTCGACAATGAGCAGTTCTTC
TRBJ2-7 | TRBV5-5 | - | - | CASSPRPAGLSGEQYF | TGTGCCAGCAGCCCACGCCCGGCGGGCCTCTCGGGCGAGCAGTACTTC
TRBJ2-7 | TRBV28 | - | TRBD1 | CASSLESDRVEQYF | TGTGCCAGCAGTTTAGAGTCAGACAGGGTCGAGCAGTACTTC
TRBJ1-6 | TRBV7-3 | - | TRBD1 | CASSLTQGAAVNSPLHF | TGTGCCAGCAGCTTAACCCAGGGGGCGGCGGTTAATTCACCCCTCCACTTT
TRBJ1-1 | TRBV11-2 | - | - | CASSAQGNTEAFF | TGTGCCAGCAGCGCCCAGGGAAACACTGAAGCTTTCTTT
TRBJ1-1 | TRBV2 | - | - | CASSETVNTEAFF | TGTGCCAGCAGTGAAACGGTGAACACTGAAGCTTTCTTT
TRBJ1-1 | TRBV9 | - | - | CASSGNSGVRAFF | TGTGCCAGCAGCGGGAACTCAGGGGTAAGAGCTTTCTTT
TRBJ2-3 | TRBV7-2 | few | TRBD2 | CASSLMVAGLQRADTQYF | TGTGCCAGCAGCTTAATGGTAGCGGGGCTTCAAAGGGCAGATACGCAGTATTTT